This is a list of T cell receptor beta chains from one sample in a study of blood T cells in healthy people across ages. MiXCR was run by TCRdb on the 5' RACE reads, yielding one entry per CDR3 protein. The sample yields approximately 1,700,000 distinct CDR3 sequences, roughly 43% seen once. The source material was blood. These receptors all come from a human donor in good health. Each CDR3 is given without its conserved first and last residue.

J gene,V gene,CDR3 protein
TRBJ1-1,TRBV10-3,AIGGQTNTEAF
TRBJ2-5,TRBV20-1,RARAVETQY
TRBJ2-1,TRBV12-3/TRBV12-4,ASIYGTSGRYNGQF
TRBJ2-1,TRBV11-1,ASSPSQTAAYNEQF
TRBJ2-7,TRBV27,ASSGSSWGEQY
TRBJ1-2,TRBV4-2,ASSQWSFEELHGGYT
TRBJ2-3,TRBV7-3,ASSPGVAGTDTQY
TRBJ2-5,TRBV28,ASSADRGKETQY
TRBJ1-2,TRBV27,ASSLGQGHGHT
TRBJ2-5,TRBV7-2,ASSLWDKVETQY